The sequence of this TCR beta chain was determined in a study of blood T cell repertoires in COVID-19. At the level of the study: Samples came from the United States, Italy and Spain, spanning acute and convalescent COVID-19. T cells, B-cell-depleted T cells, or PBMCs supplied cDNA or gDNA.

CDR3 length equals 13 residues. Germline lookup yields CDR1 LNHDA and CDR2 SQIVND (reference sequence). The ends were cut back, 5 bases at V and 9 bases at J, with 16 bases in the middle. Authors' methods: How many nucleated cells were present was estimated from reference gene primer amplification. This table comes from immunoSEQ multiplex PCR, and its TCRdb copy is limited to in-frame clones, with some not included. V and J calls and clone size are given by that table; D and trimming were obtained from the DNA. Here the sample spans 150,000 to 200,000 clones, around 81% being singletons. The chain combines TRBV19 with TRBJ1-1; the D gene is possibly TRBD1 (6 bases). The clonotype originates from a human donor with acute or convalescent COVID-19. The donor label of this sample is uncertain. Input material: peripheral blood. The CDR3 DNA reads TGTGCCAGTAGTGTGAACAGGGAAGTGAAAGCTTTCTTT. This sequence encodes CASSVNREVKAFF.